These 26 T cell receptor beta chains share one sample of origin, sequenced in a study of blood T cell repertoires in COVID-19. TCRdb's table, derived via immunoSEQ multiplex PCR, lists solely in-frame clones and lacks some. The table shows fewer than 150,000 clones, with around three quarters occurring only once. Sequencing input: peripheral blood. These receptors all come from a human donor in a cohort sampled during active COVID-19.

This clone was detected once. The chain links TRBV28 to TRBJ2-1; 10 nucleotides align to TRBD2. The CDR3 contains 16 residues. Trimming at V came to 4 bases and at J to 7 bases, leaving 10 bases not matched to a gene. Germline assignment: CDR1 MDHEN and CDR2 SYDVKM. The DNA of the CDR3 is TGTGCCAGCAGTTCTCCTAGCGGGGGCGGCTGGAATGAGCAGTTCTTC. This sequence encodes CASSSPSGGGWNEQFF.

The chain has TRBV11-2 and TRBJ1-3; 7 nucleotides line up with TRBD1. Looked up from germline, CDR1 is SGHAT and CDR2 is FQNNGV. The CDR3 extends over 17 amino acids. The ends lost 0 bases at V and 2 bases at J; junction bases unmatched: 7. In DNA, the CDR3 is TGTGCCAGCAGCTTAGATCCTAGGGACAGAGCTGGAAACACCATATATTTT. Its protein product is CASSLDPRDRAGNTIYF.

This chain joins TRBV6-6 and TRBJ1-3; tentative D call: TRBD1 (5 bases). Germline V gene lookup returns CDR1 MNHNY and CDR2 SVGAGI (reference sequence). There are 15 residues in the CDR3. Trimming stripped 8 bases from V and 4 bases from J, with 18 bases between. This CDR3 reads CASVEGRERGNTIYF. The CDR3 nucleotides are TGTGCCAGCGTGGAGGGGCGGGAGAGGGGAAACACCATATATTTT.

This sequence joins TRBV4-1 and TRBJ2-1, with 8 bases aligning to TRBD2. V lost 5 bases, J lost 0 bases, and 6 bases stayed unmatched. The CDR3 extends over 16 amino acids. CDR1 MGHRA and CDR2 YSYEKL come from the germline V gene. CDR3 DNA sequence: TGCGCCAGCAGCACGGCGGGGGGTAGCTCCTACAATGAGCAGTTCTTC. This translates into CASSTAGGSSYNEQFF.

The rearrangement joins TRBV6-5 to TRBJ2-2; D call uncertain. The CDR3 extends over 15 amino acids. The germline V gene encodes CDR1 MNHEY and CDR2 SVGAGI. Trimming took 2 bases from V and 6 from J, leaving 13 bases between them. The CDR3 reads CASSYLQDWAGELFF. The CDR3 DNA follows: TGTGCCAGCAGTTACCTCCAGGATTGGGCCGGGGAGCTGTTTTTT.

This rearrangement joins TRBV18 to TRBJ2-3, with 8 bases aligning to TRBD1. Germline V lookup: CDR1 KGHSH, CDR2 LQKENI. The J segment lost 6 bases and the V segment lost 6 bases, leaving 11 bases of the junction unmatched. The CDR3 is 15 amino acids. CDR3 DNA sequence: TGTGCCAGCTCTCCCGGACAGGGTGTGGCGGATACGCAGTATTTT. This encodes CASSPGQGVADTQYF.

The V call is TRBV5-1, the J call TRBJ2-1; maybe TRBD1 (6 bases). CDR3 length: 14 amino acids. Per germline, CDR1 SGHRS and CDR2 YFSETQ. The V gene lost 3 bases and the J gene lost 2 bases, with 9 bases spanning the gap. The CDR3 sequence is CASSSGTTYNEQFF. The DNA of the CDR3 is TGCGCCAGCAGCTCCGGGACAACCTACAATGAGCAGTTCTTC.

This clone was found a few times. The chain couples TRBV11-2 to TRBJ2-2; 10 nucleotides align to TRBD2. CDR3 length: 15 amino acids. J was trimmed by 4 bases and V by 4 bases; bases with no gene match: 3. In germline, CDR1 is SGHAT, CDR2 FQNNGV. CDR3 protein: CASSSSGGFTGELFF. The CDR3 DNA reads TGTGCCAGCAGCTCTAGCGGGGGTTTCACCGGGGAGCTGTTTTTT. Based on the CDR3 plus reference TRBV11-2 and TRBJ2-2, the full variable domain is EAGVAQSPRYKIIEKRQSVAFWCNPISGHATLYWYQQILGQGPKLLIQFQNNGVVDDSQLPKDRFSAERLKGVDSTLKIQPAKLEDSAVYLCASSSSGGFTGELFFGEGSRLTVL.

The V gene is TRBV27, the J gene TRBJ1-1; 10 nucleotides match TRBD1. Germline V CDR1 and CDR2: MNHEY, SMNVEV (reference sequence). This CDR3 is 19 amino acids long. The trim removed 2 bases at V and 0 bases at J, leaving 12 bases unmatched. CDR3 nucleotide sequence: TGTGCCAGCAGTTTAGACGCCCCCGGGACAGGGGAGCTGAACACTGAAGCTTTCTTT. Translating gives CASSLDAPGTGELNTEAFF.

The rearrangement links TRBV2 to TRBJ2-2; the D gene is possibly TRBD2 (6 bases). Looked up from germline, CDR1 is SNHLY and CDR2 is FYNNEI. Trimming cost V 8 bases and J 0 bases, with 19 bases left between them. The length of the CDR3 is 17 residues. The CDR3 DNA follows: TGTGCCAGCGGGCCGAGGAGGGCAGAAGCGAACACCGGGGAGCTGTTTTTT. It encodes CASGPRRAEANTGELFF.

The rearrangement joins TRBV10-2 to TRBJ1-5, with a tentative D call TRBD1 (6 bases). The CDR3 loop spans 16 amino acids. V lost 6 bases and J 0 bases, leaving 15 bases between the germline ends. Germline V CDR1 and CDR2: WSHSY, SAAADI. The CDR3 region has the DNA TGCGCCAGCAGACCCGGGACACTTAATAGCAATCAGCCCCAGCATTTT. Translating gives CASRPGTLNSNQPQHF.

On this clone itself: Additional DNA sequences in this sample encode the identical CDR3. The chain is built from TRBV5-1 and TRBJ2-7, with D tentatively TRBD1 (6 bases). The CDR3 consists of 12 residues. Germline V gives CDR1 SGHRS, CDR2 YFSETQ. Trimming stripped 7 bases from V and 3 bases from J, with 11 bases between. CDR3 DNA sequence: TGCGCCAGCTCCCCACAGGGCTACGAGCAGTACTTC. Protein: CASSPQGYEQYF.

The V and J genes are TRBV6-5 and TRBJ2-7; D perhaps matches TRBD2 (5 bases). Germline-derived CDR1 and CDR2 are MNHEY and SVGAGI. The CDR3 runs 13 residues. The germline V and J ends were trimmed by 7 bases and 7 bases, with 17 bases remaining between them. The CDR3 region has the DNA TGTGCCAGCATTCTACCCGGGGTACGGGAGCAGTACTTC. Its translation: CASILPGVREQYF.

The genes are TRBV7-9 and TRBJ2-7, with a possible D match to TRBD2 (6 bases). V gave up 3 bases and J gave up 6 bases, with 15 bases separating them. This CDR3 region has 14 residues. CDR1 SEHNR and CDR2 FQNEAQ come from the germline V gene (reference sequence). CDR3 sequence (DNA): TGTGCCAGCAGCTTGGGGGGACCCCCGTCCGAGCAGTACTTC. Protein product: CASSLGGPPSEQYF. The full variable domain, its missing parts supplied by reference TRBV7-9 and TRBJ2-7, is DTGVSQNPRHKITKRGQNVTFRCDPISEHNRLYWYRQTLGQGPEFLTYFQNEAQLEKSRLLSDRFSAERPKGSFSTLEIQRTEQGDSAMYLCASSLGGPPSEQYFGPGTRLTVT.

This clone was observed a handful of times. The genes are TRBV18 and TRBJ2-5, with 11 bases matching TRBD1. J lost 5 bases, V lost 5 bases, and 7 bases had no gene match. CDR1 and CDR2 (germline): KGHSH, LQKENI. The CDR3 has 15 residues. The CDR3 sequence is CASSFWTGGRETQYF. CDR3 nucleotide sequence: TGTGCCAGCTCATTTTGGACAGGGGGCCGGGAGACCCAGTACTTC.

This clone has just one count. The chain couples TRBV4-2 to TRBJ2-3; 7 nucleotides agree with TRBD2. Looked up from germline, CDR1 is LGHNA and CDR2 is YNFKEQ. J gave up 0 bases and V 2 bases, and 2 bases lay outside the gene matches. The CDR3 extends over 15 amino acids. The CDR3 sequence is CASSQLGGSTDTQYF. DNA for the CDR3: TGTGCCAGCAGCCAATTGGGGGGGAGCACAGATACGCAGTATTTT.

V gene TRBV19 combines with J gene TRBJ1-1; D is possibly TRBD1 (5 bases). This CDR3 has 14 amino acids. In germline, CDR1 is LNHDA, CDR2 SQIVND (reference sequence). Trimming pared 4 bases from V and 0 bases from J, leaving 9 bases between. CDR3 residues: CASSTTALNTEAFF. The CDR3 nucleotides read TGTGCCAGTAGTACGACAGCCCTGAACACTGAAGCTTTCTTT. The full variable domain, completed using reference TRBV19 and TRBJ1-1, is DGGITQSPKYLFRKEGQNVTLSCEQNLNHDAMYWYRQDPGQGLRLIYYSQIVNDFQKGDIAEGYSVSREKKESFPLTVTSAQKNPTAFYLCASSTTALNTEAFFGQGTRLTVV.

The chain recombines TRBV19 with TRBJ1-5; TRBD1 might be the D (6 bases). From germline, CDR1 is LNHDA and CDR2 SQIVND (reference sequence). Trimming removed 5 bases at V and 5 bases at J, with 13 bases between. There are 14 residues in the CDR3. The CDR3, as DNA: TGTGCCAGTAGTGATTGGACAGTGGATCAGCCCCAGCATTTT. Protein product: CASSDWTVDQPQHF. The full variable domain, with the rest looked up from reference TRBV19 and TRBJ1-5, is DGGITQSPKYLFRKEGQNVTLSCEQNLNHDAMYWYRQDPGQGLRLIYYSQIVNDFQKGDIAEGYSVSREKKESFPLTVTSAQKNPTAFYLCASSDWTVDQPQHFGDGTRLSIL.

With regard to this clone: Being one base from a much bigger clone, this may be a read error. Other nucleotide sequences in the sample specify the same CDR3. Here the CDR3 DNA reads TGTGCCAGCAGCCACAGGGGTGGCAATCAGCCCCAGCATTTT. Its protein product is CASSHRGGNQPQHF. This chain joins TRBV3-1 (or the pseudogene TRBV3-2) and TRBJ1-5, with D perhaps TRBD1 (6 bases). Between the trimmed V and J ends, which lost 3 bases and 2 bases, there was a span of 8 bases. There are 14 residues in the CDR3. From germline, CDR1 is LGHDT and CDR2 YNNKEL (reference sequence).

V and J are TRBV29-1 and TRBJ1-2, with a tentative D call TRBD1 (5 bases). The CDR3 loop spans 12 amino acids. Germline CDR1 is SQVTM and CDR2 is ANQGSEA. V lost 3 bases and J lost 4, with 9 bases in between. The CDR3 sequence is CSVEAGPYGYTF. CDR3 bases: TGCAGCGTTGAGGCGGGGCCCTATGGCTACACCTTC.

The rearrangement joins TRBV5-6 to TRBJ1-2; D is unresolved. Deletions cut 5 bases from V and 7 bases from J, with 21 bases between. The CDR3 runs to 15 residues. Per the germline V gene, CDR1 is SGHDT and CDR2 is YYEEEE. The CDR3 bases are TGTGCCAGCAGACGACGGGAGACAAGCGTAGCTGGCTACACCTTC. This gives the protein CASRRRETSVAGYTF.

The J gene is TRBJ1-2, the V gene TRBV6-6; 7 nucleotides match TRBD1. Germline V gene lookup returns CDR1 MNHNY and CDR2 SVGAGI (reference sequence). This CDR3 is built from 15 residues. J lost 7 bases, V lost 6 bases, and 14 bases had no gene match. The CDR3 here is CASSLRDSDPSGYTF. The CDR3 DNA is TGTGCCAGCAGCCTCCGGGACAGTGATCCCTCTGGCTACACCTTC.

The chain is built from TRBV9 and TRBJ1-2; D is uncertain. With 0 bases removed from V and 7 bases from J, the gap between germline ends came to 16 bases. The CDR3 length is 15 residues. Germline V gene sequence: CDR1 SGDLS, CDR2 YYNGEE. This chain's CDR3 is CASSVASPAPSGYTF. CDR3 sequence (DNA): TGTGCCAGCAGCGTAGCTTCCCCCGCCCCGAGTGGCTACACCTTC.

This chain joins TRBV4-1 and TRBJ2-2; 13 positions agree with TRBD2. After removal of 2 bases from V and 2 bases from J, the junction contained 14 bases not matched to a gene. Germline loops: CDR1 MGHRA, CDR2 YSYEKL. The length of the CDR3 is 21 residues. The CDR3 sequence is CASSQPFTSGGAYVNTGELFF. The CDR3 DNA reads TGCGCCAGCAGCCAACCCTTTACTAGCGGGGGGGCATACGTTAACACCGGGGAGCTGTTTTTT.

The chain carries TRBV9 and TRBJ2-5; the D gene is possibly TRBD2 (5 bases). Germline V gene sequence: CDR1 SGDLS, CDR2 YYNGEE. The CDR3 loop spans 15 amino acids. The V end was cut by 0 bases, the J end by 3 bases, with 12 bases between. The CDR3, as DNA: TGTGCCAGCAGCGTAGTCGGGGTAACTAAAGAGACCCAGTACTTC. It encodes CASSVVGVTKETQYF.

The rearrangement links TRBV5-1 to TRBJ2-3, with 7 bases lining up with TRBD2. V dropped 0 bases and J dropped 6; count of bases not matched to a gene: 4. This CDR3 comprises 14 residues. Germline CDR1 SGHRS, CDR2 YFSETQ. The CDR3 loop reads CASSLGSAGDTQYF. CDR3 DNA sequence: TGCGCCAGCAGCTTGGGATCAGCGGGGGATACGCAGTATTTT.